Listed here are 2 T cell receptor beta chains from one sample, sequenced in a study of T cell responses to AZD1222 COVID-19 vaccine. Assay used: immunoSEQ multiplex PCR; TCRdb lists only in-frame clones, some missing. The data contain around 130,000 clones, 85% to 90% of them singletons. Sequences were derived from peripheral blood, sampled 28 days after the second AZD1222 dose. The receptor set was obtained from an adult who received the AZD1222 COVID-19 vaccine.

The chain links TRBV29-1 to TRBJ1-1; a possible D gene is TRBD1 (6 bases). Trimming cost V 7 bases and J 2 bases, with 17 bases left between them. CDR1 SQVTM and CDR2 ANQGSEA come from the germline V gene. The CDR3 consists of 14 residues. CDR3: CSAPTTGGNTEAFF. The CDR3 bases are TGCAGCGCACCCACGACAGGCGGTAACACTGAAGCTTTCTTT.

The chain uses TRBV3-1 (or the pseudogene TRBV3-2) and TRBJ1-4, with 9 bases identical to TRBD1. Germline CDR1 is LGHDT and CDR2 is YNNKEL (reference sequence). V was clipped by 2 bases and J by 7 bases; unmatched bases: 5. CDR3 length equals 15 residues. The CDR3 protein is CASSQRTGAGEKLFF. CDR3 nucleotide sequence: TGTGCCAGCAGCCAACGGACAGGGGCAGGTGAAAAACTGTTTTTT.